The 24 T cell receptor beta chains listed next were all sequenced from one sample in a study of cytomegalovirus exposure and HLA in healthy donors. A multiplex PCR was run with 60 Vbeta primers and 13 Jbeta primers. Assay: immunoSEQ multiplex PCR; the TCRdb copy retains only in-frame clones and omits some. Of 110,000 to 150,000 clones in the sample, 65% to 85% were seen once. Sequences were obtained from PBMCs. The source is a male donor in good health and CMV-seronegative.

The CDR3 spells CASSSLVGELFF. Here the CDR3 DNA reads TGTGCCAGCAGCTCTCTAGTAGGAGAGCTGTTTTTT. J is TRBJ2-2 and V is TRBV11-2, with D unclear. From germline, CDR1 is SGHAT and CDR2 FQNNGV. The CDR3 consists of 12 residues. Trimming shortened V by 4 bases and J by 11 bases, and 11 bases separated the two germline ends.

The gene calls are TRBV4-3 and TRBJ2-3, with D possibly TRBD2 on 5 matching bases. V gave up 1 base and J gave up 5 bases, with 13 bases separating them. The CDR3 runs 15 residues. Germline CDR1 LGHNA, CDR2 YSLEER. The CDR3 DNA follows: TGCGCCAGCAGCCAAGCACTAGGTGGAGGAGATACGCAGTATTTT. This codes for CASSQALGGGDTQYF.

The chain uses TRBV19 and TRBJ2-5; D is possibly TRBD2 (5 bases). The germline V gene encodes CDR1 LNHDA and CDR2 SQIVND (reference sequence). V was cut by 1 base and J by 4 bases, with 13 bases left in between. This CDR3 comprises 15 residues. The CDR3 DNA is TGTGCCAGTAGTATAGGATGGAGGATGGGAGAGACCCAGTACTTC. The encoded protein is CASSIGWRMGETQYF.

The V gene is TRBV7-2, the J gene TRBJ2-7, with D maybe TRBD1 (5 bases). The germline V gene has CDR1 SGHTA and CDR2 FQGNSA. Trimming took 5 bases from V and 0 from J, leaving 14 bases between them. The CDR3 length is 15 residues. DNA for the CDR3: TGTGCCAGCAGCATCGACAGTTCGAGCTCCTACGAGCAGTACTTC. As protein: CASSIDSSSSYEQYF.

The V call is TRBV19, the J call TRBJ2-1; weak D call: TRBD1 (6 bases). The CDR3 consists of 14 residues. Trimming took 5 bases from V and 10 from J, leaving 18 bases between them. Germline CDR1 reads LNHDA; CDR2 reads SQIVND (reference sequence). CDR3 sequence: CASSLLTSQGEQFF. Written as DNA, the CDR3 is TGTGCCAGTAGTCTCCTTACGAGCCAGGGGGAGCAGTTCTTC.

The genes are TRBV7-9 and TRBJ2-1; 7 nucleotides align to TRBD2. CDR1 SEHNR and CDR2 FQNEAQ come from the germline V gene (reference sequence). Losses at the gene ends were 1 base for V and 7 bases for J; bases not matched to a gene: 4. CDR3 size: 14 residues. The CDR3 protein is CASSLGTRRNEQFF. CDR3 in DNA: TGTGCCAGCAGCTTAGGGACTAGACGGAATGAGCAGTTCTTC. Full variable domain (remainder filled in from reference TRBV7-9 and TRBJ2-1): DTGVSQNPRHKITKRGQNVTFRCDPISEHNRLYWYRQTLGQGPEFLTYFQNEAQLEKSRLLSDRFSAERPKGSFSTLEIQRTEQGDSAMYLCASSLGTRRNEQFFGPGTRLTVL.

The gene calls are TRBV28 and TRBJ2-1; the match to TRBD1 covers 8 bases. CDR3 length equals 14 residues. Germline loops: CDR1 MDHEN, CDR2 SYDVKM. With 7 bases clipped from V and 7 bases from J, the junction kept 9 bases outside the gene matches. CDR3 in amino acids: CASKEQGDGNEQFF. CDR3 nucleotides: TGTGCCAGCAAGGAACAGGGGGACGGGAATGAGCAGTTCTTC.

The chain links TRBV7-2 to TRBJ1-2, with TRBD1 identical over 8 bases. The CDR3 is 14 residues long. Looked up from germline, CDR1 is SGHTA and CDR2 is FQGNSA. V trimming: 6 bases; J trimming: 5 bases; junction bases outside the gene matches: 8. The CDR3 region is CASSYGQGGYGYTF. As DNA, the CDR3 is TGTGCCAGCAGTTACGGACAGGGAGGTTATGGCTACACCTTC.

The chain uses TRBV15 and TRBJ1-1; D possibly corresponds to TRBD1 (5 bases). Trimming took 1 base from V and 4 from J, leaving 13 bases between them. This CDR3 comprises 15 residues. Germline V gene sequence: CDR1 LNHNV, CDR2 YYDKDF (reference sequence). CDR3 amino acids: CATSRGIQGGTEAFF. Here the CDR3 DNA reads TGTGCCACCAGCAGAGGGATTCAGGGAGGCACTGAAGCTTTCTTT.

This chain links TRBV4-2 with TRBJ2-1; 8 bases are a match to TRBD1. Germline CDR1 and CDR2: LGHNA and YNFKEQ. The CDR3 contains 15 residues. J was trimmed by 9 bases and V by 0 bases; bases with no gene match: 7. The DNA for the CDR3 is TGTGCCAGCAGCCAAGATCAGGGGGCGTCGGGTGAGCAGTTCTTC. Amino acid sequence: CASSQDQGASGEQFF.

Points on this clone: The sample contains more than one DNA sequence encoding this CDR3. The V gene is TRBV9, the J gene TRBJ1-1; unclear D gene. This CDR3 is 14 amino acids long. Germline V lookup: CDR1 SGDLS, CDR2 YYNGEE. V gave up 0 bases and J gave up 0 bases, with 6 bases separating them. CDR3: CASSVGQMNTEAFF. The DNA for the CDR3 is TGTGCCAGCAGCGTAGGGCAGATGAACACTGAAGCTTTCTTT.

This sequence joins TRBV28 and TRBJ1-2; D unresolved. The CDR3 loop spans 12 amino acids. The germline V and J ends were trimmed by 5 bases and 8 bases, with 12 bases remaining between them. CDR1 and CDR2 (germline): MDHEN, SYDVKM. The chain's CDR3 is CASSQNQKGYTF. The CDR3 region has the DNA TGTGCCAGCAGTCAAAACCAGAAAGGCTACACCTTC.

The rearrangement joins TRBV9 to TRBJ1-2, with D possibly TRBD1 on 5 matching bases. Looked up from germline, CDR1 is SGDLS and CDR2 is YYNGEE. Trimming removed 7 bases at V and 0 bases at J, with 13 bases between. The CDR3 totals 14 residues. CDR3 DNA sequence: TGTGCCAGCGCAGACAGTTCAGCTAACTATGGCTACACCTTC. Encoded protein: CASADSSANYGYTF.

This chain uses TRBV19 with TRBJ2-4, with 7 nucleotides matching TRBD1. Losses at the gene ends were 4 bases for V and 2 bases for J; bases not matched to a gene: 11. Germline V CDR1 and CDR2: LNHDA, SQIVND (reference sequence). The CDR3 runs to 17 residues. The CDR3 reads CASSTETGRVSKNIQYF. CDR3 nucleotides: TGTGCCAGTAGTACCGAGACAGGGAGAGTATCCAAAAACATTCAGTACTTC.

The V call is TRBV29-1, the J call TRBJ2-1; TRBD2 matches at 8 bases. The length of the CDR3 is 14 residues. The germline CDR1 and CDR2 sequences are SQVTM and ANQGSEA. The junction had 9 bases not matched to a gene; V was cut back by 4 bases and J by 7 bases. CDR3 bases: TGCAGCGTTGCGCAGGGGCGCGGGAGGAATGAGCAGTTCTTC. This sequence encodes CSVAQGRGRNEQFF.

This clone was counted only a few times. The rearrangement uses TRBV4-2 and TRBJ2-1; 7 bases are a match to TRBD2. J gave up 1 base and V 0 bases, and 3 bases lay outside the gene matches. CDR1 and CDR2 (germline): LGHNA, YNFKEQ. The CDR3 loop spans 16 amino acids. The CDR3 loop reads CASSQDGGSSYNEQFF. In DNA, the CDR3 is TGTGCCAGCAGCCAAGATGGCGGGAGTTCCTACAATGAGCAGTTCTTC.

V usage is TRBV7-9 and J usage is TRBJ2-3; 7 bases are shared with TRBD2. Trimming took 0 bases from V and 0 from J; bases not matched to a gene: 3. The CDR3 runs 16 residues. CDR1 and CDR2 from the germline V gene are SEHNR and FQNEAQ (reference sequence). The CDR3 sequence: CASSLAGGGSTDTQYF. As DNA, the CDR3 is TGTGCCAGCAGCTTAGCGGGGGGGGGAAGCACAGATACGCAGTATTTT.

CDR3 loop: CASYSSWEGENEQFF. The CDR3 nucleotides are TGTGCCAGCTACTCATCGTGGGAGGGGGAGAATGAGCAGTTCTTC. The chain carries TRBV27 and TRBJ2-1; D may be TRBD2 (7 bases). Looked up from germline, CDR1 is MNHEY and CDR2 is SMNVEV (reference sequence). Trimming cost V 8 bases and J 7 bases, with 21 bases left between them. This CDR3 has 15 residues.

The rearrangement links TRBV27 to TRBJ2-3; 10 nucleotides match TRBD2. The V gene end was trimmed by 7 bases and the J gene end by 0 bases; junction bases not matched to a gene: 19. This CDR3 is built from 20 residues. Germline V gene data show CDR1 as MNHEY and CDR2 as SMNVEV (reference sequence). The CDR3: CASNRPPASGGDPSTDTQYF. As DNA, the CDR3 is TGTGCCAGCAACCGACCCCCCGCAAGCGGGGGGGACCCTAGCACAGATACGCAGTATTTT.

This clone was detected a few times. The chain couples TRBV18 to TRBJ2-7, with D possibly being TRBD2 (7 bases). Germline lookup yields CDR1 KGHSH and CDR2 LQKENI. Trimming cost V 6 bases and J 0 bases, with 12 bases left between them. The CDR3 covers 14 residues. The CDR3 DNA reads as TGTGCCAGCTCGAAGGGGGGGTCCTCCTACGAGCAGTACTTC. It yields the protein CASSKGGSSYEQYF.

In DNA form, the CDR3 reads TGTGCCAGCAGCCGCGGACAGGAGGGAAACACCATATATTTT. It yields the protein CASSRGQEGNTIYF. The rearrangement uses TRBV4-2 and TRBJ1-3, with 7 bases identical to TRBD1. J lost 4 bases, V lost 4 bases, and 4 bases had no gene match. Per germline, CDR1 LGHNA and CDR2 YNFKEQ. The CDR3 loop spans 14 amino acids.

As regards this clone: One junction end disagrees with the germline gene, perhaps due to a read error. The J gene is TRBJ1-1, the V gene TRBV7-6, with D perhaps matching TRBD1 (6 bases). Germline CDR1 and CDR2: SGHVS and FNYEAQ. The CDR3 has 13 amino acids. The CDR3 loop is CASSLGSGDEALF. The CDR3 DNA is TGTGCCAGCAGCTTAGGCTCAGGGGATGAAGCTCTCTTT.

Regarding this clone: One end of the junction fails to match germline, which may point to a read error. The chain recombines TRBV7-9 with TRBJ2-2; D is undetermined. CDR1 and CDR2 from the germline V gene are SEHNR and FQNEAQ (reference sequence). This CDR3 region has 12 residues. CDR3 protein: CSSSPVTGELFF. As DNA, the CDR3 is TGTTCCAGCAGCCCTGTTACCGGGGAGCTGTTTTTT.

This chain links TRBV29-1 with TRBJ1-2; 7 positions agree with TRBD1. Germline V gene lookup returns CDR1 SQVTM and CDR2 ANQGSEA. The CDR3 runs to 14 residues. The V gene end was trimmed by 3 bases and the J gene end by 2 bases; junction bases not matched to a gene: 6. The CDR3 region is CSVEGRGRNYGYTF. The CDR3 DNA reads as TGCAGCGTTGAGGGCAGGGGGAGGAACTATGGCTACACCTTC. The full variable domain, completed using reference TRBV29-1 and TRBJ1-2, is SAVISQKPSRDICQRGTSLTIQCQVDSQVTMMFWYRQQPGQSLTLIATANQGSEATYESGFVIDKFPISRPNLTFSTLTVSNMSPEDSSIYLCSVEGRGRNYGYTFGSGTRLTVV.